This T cell receptor beta chain was recorded in a study of T cell repertoires in cytomegalovirus infection. Looking at the study overall: Selection of CMV epitopes for the study included recently identified HLA-C-restricted and well-studied HLA-B-restricted ones.

With 0 bases removed from V and 5 bases from J, the gap between germline ends came to 7 bases. There are 13 residues in the CDR3. TCRdb analysed the reads with MiXCR anew, one entry per CDR3 protein. This repertoire shows about 570,000 distinct CDR3 sequences, 40% found once; its top ten account for about 48%. This clonotype was counted between two and nine times. The antigen remains undetermined. The source material was cultured PBMCs, sampled from culture after CMV antigen stimulation. The chain is built from TRBV12-3 or TRBV12-4 and TRBJ1-1; D is ambiguous. This TCR derives from a human donor in good health (CMV status not recorded). Some clones in this sample may be carry-over from other donors' samples. The CDR3 is CASSLAARTEAFF. The CDR3 DNA is TGTGCCAGCAGTTTAGCTGCGAGGACTGAAGCTTTCTTT.